This is a list of T cell receptor beta chains from one sample in a study of cytomegalovirus exposure and HLA in healthy donors. Assay: immunoSEQ multiplex PCR; the TCRdb copy retains only in-frame clones and omits some. This sample has roughly 290,000 clones, with around nine tenths found just once. Sequencing was done on a sample of PBMCs. Receptors originate from a woman aged 18-30 years in good health and CMV-seronegative. Both conserved end residues are part of each CDR3. Each record gives: J gene, clone size, V gene, D gene, CDR3 DNA, CDR3 protein. D genes are given only for firm matches. Expanded clones get a size class; other rows say once, few or many, or leave the size out.

j_gene: TRBJ1-4; abundance: .; v_gene: TRBV5-1; d_gene: .; CDR3nt: TGCGCCAGCAGCTTGGATCGGGCAACTAATGAAAAACTGTTTTTT; CDR3aa: CASSLDRATNEKLFF
j_gene: TRBJ2-2; abundance: .; v_gene: TRBV2; d_gene: .; CDR3nt: TGTGCCAGCATTCCCCGGGAGAACACCGGGGAGCTGTTTTTT; CDR3aa: CASIPRENTGELFF
j_gene: TRBJ2-7; abundance: .; v_gene: TRBV2; d_gene: TRBD1; CDR3nt: TGTGCCAGCTTAAAAATAAGGACAGGGAGGTCCTACGAGCAGTACTTC; CDR3aa: CASLKIRTGRSYEQYF
j_gene: TRBJ2-2; abundance: .; v_gene: TRBV5-1; d_gene: TRBD1; CDR3nt: TGCGCCAGCAGCTTGGGACAGGGAAGAATTGGCACCGGGGAGCTGTTTTTT; CDR3aa: CASSLGQGRIGTGELFF
j_gene: TRBJ2-3; abundance: .; v_gene: TRBV5-1; d_gene: .; CDR3nt: TGCGCCAGCAGCTTGCGGTGGCTGGGCTTGGATACGCAGTATTTT; CDR3aa: CASSLRWLGLDTQYF
j_gene: TRBJ1-5; abundance: .; v_gene: TRBV10-3; d_gene: .; CDR3nt: TGTGCCATCAGTGAGGAGGGAACGTCGGGTCAGCCCCAGCATTTT; CDR3aa: CAISEEGTSGQPQHF
j_gene: TRBJ1-1; abundance: .; v_gene: TRBV6-6; d_gene: .; CDR3nt: TGTGCCAGCAGTAACGGGGGAATGAACACTGAAGCTTTCTTT; CDR3aa: CASSNGGMNTEAFF
j_gene: TRBJ1-6; abundance: .; v_gene: TRBV5-1; d_gene: .; CDR3nt: TGCGCCAGCAGCTTAGGAGGGAATAATTCACCCCTCCACTTT; CDR3aa: CASSLGGNNSPLHF
j_gene: TRBJ2-1; abundance: once; v_gene: TRBV6-5; d_gene: .; CDR3nt: TGTGCCAGCAGTCGGCTAGCGTGGAATGAGCAGTTCTTC; CDR3aa: CASSRLAWNEQFF
j_gene: TRBJ2-1; abundance: .; v_gene: TRBV29-1; d_gene: .; CDR3nt: TGCAGCGTTGTGGAGAGAGGCTCCTACAATGAGCAGTTCTTC; CDR3aa: CSVVERGSYNEQFF
j_gene: TRBJ1-1; abundance: .; v_gene: TRBV6-5; d_gene: TRBD1; CDR3nt: TGTGCCAGCAGCTCCGGGACAGGGACGACTGAAGCTTTCTTT; CDR3aa: CASSSGTGTTEAFF
j_gene: TRBJ1-2; abundance: .; v_gene: TRBV9; d_gene: TRBD1; CDR3nt: TGTGCCAGCAGCGCCACAGGGGACCGAGCTAACTATGGCTACACCTTC; CDR3aa: CASSATGDRANYGYTF
j_gene: TRBJ2-2; abundance: .; v_gene: TRBV10-1; d_gene: TRBD1; CDR3nt: TGCGCCAGCAGCAGGGGGACAGGGGGCACCGGGGAGCTGTTTTTT; CDR3aa: CASSRGTGGTGELFF
j_gene: TRBJ2-1; abundance: .; v_gene: TRBV5-1; d_gene: .; CDR3nt: TGCGCCAGCAGCCCAGCAGGCGAATCGTATGAAAATGAGCAGTTCTTC; CDR3aa: CASSPAGESYENEQFF
j_gene: TRBJ2-7; abundance: .; v_gene: TRBV15; d_gene: TRBD1; CDR3nt: TGTGCCACCAGCAGAGATGGGAACAGGGGGCACGAGCAGTACTTC; CDR3aa: CATSRDGNRGHEQYF
j_gene: TRBJ1-2; abundance: once; v_gene: TRBV5-1; d_gene: .; CDR3nt: TGCGCCAGCAGCTTGTATCCAGGGAACTATGGCTACACCTTC; CDR3aa: CASSLYPGNYGYTF
j_gene: TRBJ1-6; abundance: .; v_gene: TRBV18; d_gene: TRBD1; CDR3nt: TGTGCCAGCTCGCCAGCGGGGGGACAGCCTAATTCACCCCTCCACTTT; CDR3aa: CASSPAGGQPNSPLHF
j_gene: TRBJ2-3; abundance: once; v_gene: TRBV11-3; d_gene: .; CDR3nt: TGTGCCAGCAGCTTCGGAACAGGGACGAGGAATACGCAGTATTTT; CDR3aa: CASSFGTGTRNTQYF
j_gene: TRBJ2-1; abundance: .; v_gene: TRBV9; d_gene: .; CDR3nt: TGTGCCAGCAGCGCCGGACTTGAAGGGCAGTTCTTC; CDR3aa: CASSAGLEGQFF
j_gene: TRBJ2-5; abundance: .; v_gene: TRBV7-9; d_gene: .; CDR3nt: TGTGCCAGCAGCTCAATAGAGACCCAGTACTTC; CDR3aa: CASSSIETQYF
j_gene: TRBJ1-3; abundance: .; v_gene: TRBV7-9; d_gene: TRBD1; CDR3nt: TGTGCCAGCAGCTTAGTCGGGACAGGGTATGGAAACACCATATATTTT; CDR3aa: CASSLVGTGYGNTIYF
j_gene: TRBJ2-3; abundance: .; v_gene: TRBV7-5; d_gene: .; CDR3nt: TGTGCCAGAAGCTCCCGGGACAGACGGGACACAGATACGCAGTATTTT; CDR3aa: CARSSRDRRDTDTQYF
j_gene: TRBJ2-5; abundance: .; v_gene: TRBV7-9; d_gene: TRBD1; CDR3nt: TGTGCCAGCAGCCGGGACAGACAAGAGACCCAGTACTTC; CDR3aa: CASSRDRQETQYF
j_gene: TRBJ1-1; abundance: few; v_gene: TRBV25-1; d_gene: TRBD1; CDR3nt: TGTGCCAGCAGCCCAACAGGGGGAACTGAAGCTTTCTTT; CDR3aa: CASSPTGGTEAFF
j_gene: TRBJ2-2; abundance: .; v_gene: TRBV7-3; d_gene: .; CDR3nt: TGTGCCAGCAGCTTCGACAGGATCCCCGGGGAGCTGTTTTTT; CDR3aa: CASSFDRIPGELFF
j_gene: TRBJ2-1; abundance: .; v_gene: TRBV14; d_gene: .; CDR3nt: TGTGCCAGCAGCCAAGCCGCCGGAGTGATCTTC; CDR3aa: CASSQAAGVIF
j_gene: TRBJ2-3; abundance: .; v_gene: TRBV5-1; d_gene: .; CDR3nt: TGCGCCAGCTCCTTTCAGGGCACAGATACGCAGTATTTT; CDR3aa: CASSFQGTDTQYF
j_gene: TRBJ1-1; abundance: .; v_gene: TRBV6-6; d_gene: .; CDR3nt: TGTGCCAGCAGTGTAGGGGACACAGGGTCCACTGAAGCTTTCTTT; CDR3aa: CASSVGDTGSTEAFF
j_gene: TRBJ1-2; abundance: .; v_gene: TRBV7-2; d_gene: TRBD1; CDR3nt: TGTGCCAGCAGCCCCGACAGGGGTTCGTACTATGGCTACACCTTC; CDR3aa: CASSPDRGSYYGYTF
j_gene: TRBJ2-7; abundance: .; v_gene: TRBV5-1; d_gene: TRBD1; CDR3nt: TGCGCCAGCAGCCGGGGACAGGTCCACTACGAGCAGTACTTC; CDR3aa: CASSRGQVHYEQYF
j_gene: TRBJ2-2; abundance: .; v_gene: TRBV19; d_gene: .; CDR3nt: TGTGCCAGTAGGAGTGCCAGGGTGATAACCCACACCGGGGAGCTGTTTTTT; CDR3aa: CASRSARVITHTGELFF
j_gene: TRBJ2-7; abundance: .; v_gene: TRBV11-2; d_gene: TRBD1; CDR3nt: TGTGCCAGCAGCTTCGGGACAGGGATCTCCTACGAGCAGTACTTC; CDR3aa: CASSFGTGISYEQYF
j_gene: TRBJ2-7; abundance: .; v_gene: TRBV6-1; d_gene: .; CDR3nt: TGTGCCAGCAGTGAAGGCAGTTACGAGCAGTACTTC; CDR3aa: CASSEGSYEQYF